This TCR beta chain is drawn from a study of PD-1 blockade in mismatch repair-deficient tumors. Study-wide background: Patients had fewer than 15 mismatch repair-deficient cancer types and were previously treated and progressing.

Only in-frame clones appear in the TCRdb table, and some are missing; sequencing was by immunoSEQ multiplex PCR. Among 120,000 or so clones listed, 70% to 90% were seen once. The CDR3 sequence is 17 residues long. Germline-derived CDR1 and CDR2 are LNHNV and YYDKDF (reference sequence). V gave up 1 base and J gave up 3 bases; unmatched junction bases: 10. J is TRBJ2-3 and V is TRBV15, with 7 bases fitting TRBD2. The receptor's source is an adult with mismatch repair-deficient cancer. Specimen: peripheral blood, collected 44 weeks after starting pembrolizumab. CDR3: CATSRVRISGGTDTQYF. In DNA, the CDR3 is TGTGCCACCAGCAGAGTTCGAATCTCGGGGGGTACAGATACGCAGTATTTT.